This T cell receptor beta chain was captured by sequencing in a study of sequential checkpoint blockade in melanoma. At the level of the study: Matched biopsies came pretreatment and at week 13 for 20 to 25 patients.

Findings of the study overall: T-cell fraction and clonality followed PD-L1 and CD8+ counts, not mutational load. Rising tumor T-cell fraction and clonality meant about 30 times likelier benefit.

Only in-frame clones appear in the TCRdb table, and some are missing; sequencing was by immunoSEQ multiplex PCR. The data show approximately 2,300 clones, under 30% seen once. Treatment noted: randomized to nivolumab then ipilimumab (arm A) or the reverse (arm B). No patient had prior DNA-damaging chemotherapy. This clone is judged medium-sized. As yet, its antigen is unknown. The sample was tumor tissue (inferred from file names), taken from a patient given nivolumab and ipilimumab in sequence. This clonotype originated in a human donor with melanoma.

In nucleotides, the CDR3 is TGTGCCATCCAGGGGCAGCGCCAAGAGACCCAGTACTTC. Its translation: CAIQGQRQETQYF. The genes are TRBV9 and TRBJ2-5, with D possibly TRBD1 on 6 matching bases. Per the germline V gene, CDR1 is SGDLS and CDR2 is YYNGEE. V lost 9 bases and J 1 base, leaving 13 bases between the germline ends. The length of the CDR3 is 13 residues.